The 25 T cell receptor beta chains listed next were all sequenced from one sample in a study of vaccination and CD4 T cells after COVID-19. CD4+ T cells that had been cultured provided DNA sequenced with the Oncomine TCR Beta short-read assay. TCRdb called the PCR reads again in MiXCR, with one record for every CDR3 protein. The sample has approximately 6,800 distinct CDR3 sequences, over 40% seen once. Treatment here: roughly 11-day PBMC culture with coronavirus spike peptide pools or control peptides (ViraFEST assay). From the unexposed donor, CD4+ T cells were collected ahead of the COVID-19 pandemic (2011-2018). Their specific antigens are unknown. Sequences were obtained from CD4+ T cells from blood, cultured in vitro. Receptor source: a human donor in good health.

This chain uses TRBV6-1 with TRBJ1-5; unclear D gene. The germline gives CDR1 MNHNS, CDR2 SASEGT. V was cut by 6 bases and J by 9 bases, with 24 bases left in between. CDR3 length: 16 amino acids. The DNA for the CDR3 is TGTGCCAGCAGCCCAAAAAACAGCCTATCACTCTGGCCCCAGCATTTT. Translation: CASSPKNSLSLWPQHF.

V and J are TRBV20-1 and TRBJ1-2; D gene uncertain. This CDR3 has 13 residues. The germline V gene has CDR1 DFQATT and CDR2 SNEGSKA (reference sequence). V lost 3 bases, J lost 6 bases, and 14 bases lay in between. CDR3 protein: CSASLWGADGYTF. The CDR3, as DNA: TGCAGTGCTAGCTTATGGGGTGCGGATGGCTACACCTTC.

This chain connects TRBV11-2 to TRBJ1-2; D might be TRBD1 (5 bases). The CDR3 contains 15 residues. Looked up from germline, CDR1 is SGHAT and CDR2 is FQNNGV. The V end lost 5 bases, the J end lost 4 bases, and 17 bases lay between the germline ends. The CDR3 sequence is CASSPMLETAYGYTF. In DNA, the CDR3 is TGTGCCAGCAGCCCGATGCTCGAGACAGCCTATGGCTACACCTTC.

This chain uses TRBV27 with TRBJ1-4, with TRBD1 matching 9 bases. Germline lookup yields CDR1 MNHEY and CDR2 SMNVEV (reference sequence). Trimming removed 6 bases from V and 6 bases from J; junction bases left unmatched: 5. The CDR3 is 14 residues long. DNA for the CDR3: TGTGCCAGCAGAAGAAACAGGGGGCATGAAAAACTGTTTTTT. This sequence encodes CASRRNRGHEKLFF.

The chain links TRBV28 to TRBJ2-5; 8 bases map to TRBD2. Germline V gene data show CDR1 as MDHEN and CDR2 as SYDVKM. CDR3 length equals 15 residues. The junction had 11 bases not matched to a gene; V was cut back by 6 bases and J by 5 bases. CDR3 amino acids: CASRPPGTRGETQYF. CDR3 in DNA: TGTGCCAGCAGGCCTCCCGGGACTAGGGGGGAGACCCAGTACTTC.

This chain links TRBV27 with TRBJ1-6, with 8 bases aligning to TRBD1. The CDR3 extends over 15 amino acids. Trimming cost V 7 bases and J 10 bases; bases outside gene matches: 12. Germline CDR1 reads MNHEY; CDR2 reads SMNVEV (reference sequence). The CDR3 region has the DNA TGTGCCAGCAAGGACAGGGTATCGGTGGGATCACCCCTCCACTTT. It translates to CASKDRVSVGSPLHF.

There are a few counts of this clonotype. The chain links TRBV10-3 to TRBJ2-5; TRBD2 aligns across 16 bases. The CDR3 runs 17 residues. Germline CDR1 and CDR2: ENHRY and SYGVKD. Trimming at V came to 6 bases and at J to 2 bases, leaving 6 bases not matched to a gene. The CDR3 reads CAIRSGTSGGVQETQYF. The DNA of the CDR3 is TGTGCCATCAGATCCGGGACTAGCGGGGGGGTTCAAGAGACCCAGTACTTC.

The V and J genes are TRBV19 and TRBJ1-1; D is possibly TRBD1 (6 bases). Trimming stripped 11 bases from V and 5 bases from J, with 15 bases between. The CDR3 has 12 residues. Germline values: CDR1 LNHDA, CDR2 SQIVND (reference sequence). As DNA, the CDR3 is TGTGCCTGTAACAGGGAGGGAACTGAAGCTTTCTTT. Protein sequence: CACNREGTEAFF.

The rearrangement uses TRBV10-2 and TRBJ1-5; 7 bases agree with TRBD1. This CDR3 is 14 amino acids long. CDR1 and CDR2 (germline): WSHSY, SAAADI. J lost 6 bases, V lost 6 bases, and 8 bases had no gene match. The DNA for the CDR3 is TGCGCCAGCAGGGAACAGGGGTCTGGTCAGCCCCAGCATTTT. Protein sequence: CASREQGSGQPQHF.

The V gene is TRBV7-9, the J gene TRBJ1-4; D is possibly TRBD1 (6 bases). Germline-derived CDR1 and CDR2 are SEHNR and FQNEAQ (reference sequence). The CDR3 contains 15 residues. Trimming removed 0 bases from V and 5 bases from J, with 10 bases in between. The CDR3 sequence is CASSLAQGPNEKLFF. CDR3 DNA sequence: TGTGCCAGCAGCTTAGCCCAGGGGCCGAATGAAAAACTGTTTTTT. The variable domain in full, completed from reference TRBV7-9 and TRBJ1-4, reads DTGVSQNPRHKITKRGQNVTFRCDPISEHNRLYWYRQTLGQGPEFLTYFQNEAQLEKSRLLSDRFSAERPKGSFSTLEIQRTEQGDSAMYLCASSLAQGPNEKLFFGSGTQLSVL.

CDR3: CASTKETHTYEQYF. CDR3 in DNA: TGTGCCAGCACTAAGGAGACCCACACCTACGAGCAGTACTTC. The gene calls are TRBV28 and TRBJ2-7, with no clear D. Trimming stripped 7 bases from V and 2 bases from J, with 15 bases between. This CDR3 has 14 amino acids. Per the germline V gene, CDR1 is MDHEN and CDR2 is SYDVKM.

This clonotype has a handful of counts. The CDR3 nucleotides read TGTGCCAGCAGTGAACAGGCCAGGACCCAGTACTTC. Amino acid sequence: CASSEQARTQYF. This chain connects TRBV6-1 to TRBJ2-5; D not certain. This CDR3 region has 12 residues. With 2 bases removed from V and 7 bases from J, the gap between germline ends came to 8 bases. Germline-derived CDR1 and CDR2 are MNHNS and SASEGT.

The V call is TRBV7-2, the J call TRBJ2-3, with D unclear. The germline CDR1 and CDR2 sequences are SGHTA and FQGNSA. The CDR3 runs to 18 residues. Deletions cut 2 bases from V and 0 bases from J, with 18 bases between. Here the CDR3 DNA reads TGTGCCAGCAGCTTATGGGCGCTCAAACAACAAAGCACAGATACGCAGTATTTT. Translating gives CASSLWALKQQSTDTQYF. Full variable domain (outside the CDR3, taken from reference TRBV7-2 and TRBJ2-3): GAGVSQSPSNKVTEKGKDVELRCDPISGHTALYWYRQSLGQGLEFLIYFQGNSAPDKSGLPSDRFSAERTGGSVSTLTIQRTQQEDSAVYLCASSLWALKQQSTDTQYFGPGTRLTVL.

The rearrangement links TRBV19 to TRBJ2-5, with D hard to call. The germline V and J ends were trimmed by 4 bases and 0 bases, with 6 bases remaining between them. Germline V gene sequence: CDR1 LNHDA, CDR2 SQIVND (reference sequence). The CDR3 covers 13 residues. The CDR3 spells CASSTTYQETQYF. The CDR3 DNA is TGTGCCAGTAGTACAACGTACCAAGAGACCCAGTACTTC. Full variable domain (outside the CDR3, taken from reference TRBV19 and TRBJ2-5): DGGITQSPKYLFRKEGQNVTLSCEQNLNHDAMYWYRQDPGQGLRLIYYSQIVNDFQKGDIAEGYSVSREKKESFPLTVTSAQKNPTAFYLCASSTTYQETQYFGPGTRLLVL.

This chain joins TRBV6-5 and TRBJ2-2; 11 positions match TRBD2. CDR3 length: 16 residues. V lost 2 bases to trimming and J lost 5 bases; unmatched junction nucleotides: 4. Per germline, CDR1 MNHEY and CDR2 SVGAGI. The CDR3 loop reads CASSYRLAGTTGELFF. CDR3 nucleotide sequence: TGTGCCAGCAGTTACAGACTAGCGGGGACTACCGGGGAGCTGTTTTTT.

This clonotype was detected only once. The chain employs TRBV11-1 and TRBJ2-7; D not resolved. From germline, CDR1 is SGHAT and CDR2 FQDESV (reference sequence). The CDR3 extends over 17 amino acids. V lost 0 bases to trimming and J lost 3 bases, with 18 bases between them. CDR3 sequence reads: CASSLAVELGFVYEQYF. The DNA of the CDR3 is TGTGCCAGCAGCTTAGCGGTAGAGTTGGGCTTTGTCTACGAGCAGTACTTC.

This clonotype was detected a few times. The rearrangement links TRBV20-1 to TRBJ2-3, with 13 nucleotides matching TRBD2. Unmatched junction bases numbered 5, after V lost 6 bases and J lost 2 bases. The CDR3 sequence is 15 residues long. Germline V lookup: CDR1 DFQATT, CDR2 SNEGSKA (reference sequence). CDR3 nucleotide sequence: TGCAGTGCCGTTGGACTAGCGGGGGTCACAGATACGCAGTATTTT. It codes for CSAVGLAGVTDTQYF.

This clonotype was observed a single time. The genes are TRBV4-3 and TRBJ1-2; D is uncertain. The CDR3 has 12 amino acids. Germline CDR1 is LGHNA and CDR2 is YSLEER. V gave up 3 bases and J gave up 5 bases, with 7 bases separating them. The CDR3 DNA is TGCGCCAGCAGCCATGACGTATATGGCTACACCTTC. This translates into CASSHDVYGYTF.

V usage is TRBV7-2 and J usage is TRBJ2-5, with D maybe TRBD1 (6 bases). CDR3 length equals 15 residues. CDR1 is SGHTA, CDR2 FQGNSA, per germline. Between the trimmed V and J ends, which lost 0 bases and 1 base, there was a span of 9 bases. CDR3 protein: CASSLATDSQETQYF. The DNA of the CDR3 is TGTGCCAGCAGCTTAGCCACGGACAGCCAAGAGACCCAGTACTTC.

This clonotype was seen more than once but under ten times. The rearrangement joins TRBV6-1 to TRBJ2-5, with TRBD2 matching 9 bases. The germline V gene encodes CDR1 MNHNS and CDR2 SASEGT. J was trimmed by 2 bases and V by 2 bases; bases with no gene match: 6. The CDR3 has 16 residues. The chain's CDR3 is CASSEFWLAGQETQYF. In nucleotides, the CDR3 is TGTGCCAGCAGTGAATTCTGGCTAGCGGGACAAGAGACCCAGTACTTC.

By share, this clonotype ranks as medium-sized (0.01 to 0.1%). The rearrangement links TRBV6-1 to TRBJ2-2; 11 nucleotides align to TRBD2. Per the germline V gene, CDR1 is MNHNS and CDR2 is SASEGT. V gave up 6 bases and J gave up 2 bases; unmatched junction bases: 5. This CDR3 region has 16 residues. CDR3 in DNA: TGTGCCAGCAGGCGGCTAGCGGGGGGAAACACCGGGGAGCTGTTTTTT. Translating gives CASRRLAGGNTGELFF.

This clonotype was seen a handful of times. The rearrangement joins TRBV6-1 to TRBJ1-1; 7 bases match TRBD1. Germline V gene data show CDR1 as MNHNS and CDR2 as SASEGT. The CDR3 totals 13 residues. Trimming removed 5 bases from V and 11 bases from J; junction bases left unmatched: 11. The CDR3 DNA reads as TGTGCCAGCAGTACGTTCCCGGGACAGATCGCTTTCTTT. It translates to CASSTFPGQIAFF.

A few counts support this clonotype. The V and J genes are TRBV7-8 and TRBJ1-5; no reliable D call. Trimming removed 5 bases from V and 0 bases from J, with 14 bases in between. This CDR3 has 16 amino acids. Germline V CDR1 and CDR2: SGHVS, FQNEAQ. This CDR3 reads CASSLDIYLSNQPQHF. The CDR3 DNA follows: TGTGCCAGCAGCCTTGACATTTACCTTAGCAATCAGCCCCAGCATTTT.

The rearrangement uses TRBV12-3 or TRBV12-4 and TRBJ1-1, with unresolved D. Trimming shortened V by 3 bases and J by 2 bases, and 7 bases separated the two germline ends. CDR3 length: 13 amino acids. In DNA, the CDR3 is TGTGCCAGCAGTTTGCAGGAAAACACTGAAGCTTTCTTT. As protein: CASSLQENTEAFF.

This clonotype was observed a handful of times. The gene calls are TRBV11-2 and TRBJ1-2; D possibly corresponds to TRBD1 (5 bases). V lost 5 bases, J lost 5 bases, and 12 bases lay in between. CDR3 size: 13 residues. Per germline, CDR1 SGHAT and CDR2 FQNNGV. For the CDR3, the DNA is TGTGCCAGCAGCCAACCGACAGAGTATGGCTACACCTTC. It translates to CASSQPTEYGYTF. The full variable domain, completed using reference TRBV11-2 and TRBJ1-2, is EAGVAQSPRYKIIEKRQSVAFWCNPISGHATLYWYQQILGQGPKLLIQFQNNGVVDDSQLPKDRFSAERLKGVDSTLKIQPAKLEDSAVYLCASSQPTEYGYTFGSGTRLTVV.